Shown below are 14 T cell receptor beta chains from a single sample sequenced in a study of cytomegalovirus exposure and HLA in healthy donors. PCR primers comprised 60 Vbeta and 13 Jbeta primers. The method was immunoSEQ multiplex PCR; TCRdb's version includes in-frame clones alone and lacks a portion of them. The table lists 150,000 to 200,000 clones, 80% to 90% of them singletons, with 13% in the top ten. The source material was PBMCs. The receptors come from a woman between 50 and 59 years old in good health and CMV-seronegative.

J is TRBJ2-1 and V is TRBV4-2; 10 bases map to TRBD2. Germline V gene lookup returns CDR1 LGHNA and CDR2 YNFKEQ. CDR3 length equals 18 residues. The trim removed 0 bases at V and 8 bases at J, leaving 13 bases unmatched. This CDR3 reads CASSQDAVSSGRFDEQFF. CDR3 bases: TGTGCCAGCAGCCAAGACGCGGTGAGTAGCGGGAGGTTTGATGAGCAGTTCTTC.

This clone was seen a handful of times. DNA for the CDR3: TGTGCCAGCAGTGTTACTAGCGGGGGGATCTACGAGCAGTACTTC. Protein sequence: CASSVTSGGIYEQYF. The chain joins TRBV27 to TRBJ2-7; 12 bases fit TRBD2. Germline V gene data show CDR1 as MNHEY and CDR2 as SMNVEV (reference sequence). The J segment lost 3 bases and the V segment lost 5 bases, leaving 5 bases of the junction unmatched. There are 15 residues in the CDR3.

The chain is built from TRBV2 and TRBJ2-7; 10 nucleotides match TRBD1. The J segment lost 3 bases and the V segment lost 7 bases, leaving 9 bases of the junction unmatched. The CDR3 loop spans 15 amino acids. Germline V CDR1 and CDR2: SNHLY, FYNNEI. CDR3 residues: CASTRRWDRGYEQYF. The CDR3 DNA reads TGTGCCAGCACTCGTAGGTGGGACAGGGGCTACGAGCAGTACTTC. Using reference TRBV2 and TRBJ2-7 for the parts outside the CDR3, the full variable domain is EPEVTQTPSHQVTQMGQEVILRCVPISNHLYFYWYRQILGQKVEFLVSFYNNEISEKSEIFDDQFSVERPDGSNFTLKIRSTKLEDSAMYFCASTRRWDRGYEQYFGPGTRLTVT.

The chain carries TRBV10-2 and TRBJ2-4, with D possibly being TRBD2 (6 bases). Germline-derived CDR1 and CDR2 are WSHSY and SAAADI. Trimming cost V 4 bases and J 8 bases, with 18 bases left between them. The length of the CDR3 is 15 residues. The CDR3 DNA follows: TGCGCCAGCAGTGCCGGGACTTCTACGGTGGACATTCAGTACTTC. The encoded protein is CASSAGTSTVDIQYF.

The gene calls are TRBV5-4 and TRBJ2-3; no definite D call. With 0 bases removed from V and 6 bases from J, the gap between germline ends came to 5 bases. This CDR3 spans 12 amino acids. From germline, CDR1 is SGHNT and CDR2 YYREEE (reference sequence). In DNA form, the CDR3 reads TGTGCCAGCAGCTTGGTGGGCGATACGCAGTATTTT. This sequence encodes CASSLVGDTQYF.

The genes are TRBV28 and TRBJ2-1; D remains ambiguous. Germline CDR1 and CDR2: MDHEN and SYDVKM. This CDR3 has 16 amino acids. With 5 bases removed from V and 3 bases from J, the gap between germline ends came to 17 bases. The CDR3 reads CASSQVLAESYNEQFF. The CDR3 DNA reads TGTGCCAGCAGTCAAGTATTGGCGGAGAGCTACAATGAGCAGTTCTTC.

V and J are TRBV9 and TRBJ2-7; D call uncertain. Deletions cut 4 bases from V and 5 bases from J, with 13 bases between. CDR1 SGDLS and CDR2 YYNGEE come from the germline V gene. The CDR3 covers 13 residues. CDR3 residues: CASSSRPRDEQYF. In DNA, the CDR3 is TGTGCCAGCAGCTCTCGCCCCCGGGACGAGCAGTACTTC.

The chain carries TRBV12-2 and TRBJ1-5; TRBD1 reflects the table's D call only, with no check against the DNA. TRBV12-2 is described as a pseudogene. The CDR3 runs 14 residues. The CDR3 DNA is TGTGCAAGTCGCTCCGACAGGGGAGGGCAGCCCCAGCATTTT. The encoded protein is CASRSDRGGQPQHF.

This clone was counted a single time. The chain uses TRBV18 and TRBJ2-6, with 7 bases aligning to TRBD1. In germline, CDR1 is KGHSH, CDR2 LQKENI. This CDR3 spans 16 amino acids. V shed 3 bases, J shed 4 bases, and the junction held 6 bases outside the gene matches. In DNA form, the CDR3 reads TGTGCCAGCTCACCTTTTCAGGGGGAAGGGGCCAACGTCCTGACTTTC. Translation gives CASSPFQGEGANVLTF.

The chain joins TRBV4-3 to TRBJ2-7, with D tentatively TRBD1 (5 bases). The germline CDR1 and CDR2 sequences are LGHNA and YSLEER. The CDR3 loop spans 16 amino acids. Deletions cut 0 bases from V and 0 bases from J, with 12 bases between. CDR3 in amino acids: CASSQDIGASSYEQYF. In DNA form, the CDR3 reads TGCGCCAGCAGCCAAGATATAGGGGCCAGCTCCTACGAGCAGTACTTC.

The rearrangement links TRBV7-9 to TRBJ1-1, with a tentative D call TRBD1 (6 bases). CDR1 and CDR2 (germline): SEHNR, FQNEAQ (reference sequence). V dropped 1 base and J dropped 8 bases, with 11 bases sitting between them. The length of the CDR3 is 13 residues. CDR3: CASSLDRDREAFF. DNA for the CDR3: TGTGCCAGCAGCTTAGACAGGGACCGAGAAGCTTTCTTT.

This chain links TRBV27 with TRBJ2-1, with a weak D call TRBD1 (5 bases). The CDR3 is 15 amino acids. V was shortened by 3 bases and J by 3 bases, with 12 bases between the two germline ends. Germline V lookup: CDR1 MNHEY, CDR2 SMNVEV (reference sequence). CDR3 bases: TGTGCCAGCAGTTTGGTTGAACAGGTCTACAATGAGCAGTTCTTC. As protein: CASSLVEQVYNEQFF.

The sample holds one count of this clone. This chain links TRBV7-9 with TRBJ2-7; D might be TRBD2 (5 bases). Deletions cut 5 bases from V and 4 bases from J, with 15 bases between. Looked up from germline, CDR1 is SEHNR and CDR2 is FQNEAQ (reference sequence). The CDR3 is 14 residues long. This chain's CDR3 is CASSLRDYGYEQYF. The CDR3 DNA reads as TGTGCCAGCAGCCTCCGGGATTACGGGTACGAGCAGTACTTC.

This clone was seen only once. J is TRBJ2-5 and V is TRBV6-5, with 9 nucleotides matching TRBD2. CDR3 length equals 15 residues. After removal of 0 bases from V and 5 bases from J, the junction contained 4 bases not matched to a gene. Per the germline V gene, CDR1 is MNHEY and CDR2 is SVGAGI. The CDR3 DNA reads TGTGCCAGCAGTTACTCTAGCGGGGGAACGGAGACCCAGTACTTC. As protein: CASSYSSGGTETQYF.